Below are 21 T cell receptor beta chains sequenced from a single sample in a study of cytomegalovirus exposure and HLA in healthy donors. The PCR made use of 60 Vbeta and 13 Jbeta primers. Using immunoSEQ multiplex PCR, the repertoire was profiled, and TCRdb retains in-frame clones only, with some absent. Of some 150,000 clones detected, 75% to 85% appear once; the ten largest clones hold roughly a tenth. Sequencing was performed on PBMCs. These receptors all stem from a man aged 50 to 60 in good health and CMV-seropositive.

The chain couples TRBV7-2 to TRBJ1-1; 7 bases fit TRBD1. The trim removed 3 bases at V and 5 bases at J, leaving 3 bases unmatched. CDR1 and CDR2 (germline): SGHTA, FQGNSA. The CDR3 spans 13 residues. The CDR3 reads CASSLGQLTEAFF. CDR3 in DNA: TGTGCCAGCAGCTTGGGACAGCTGACTGAAGCTTTCTTT.

V gene TRBV10-3 combines with J gene TRBJ1-6, with a possible D match to TRBD1 (5 bases). Trimming took off 6 bases at V and 0 bases at J, with 12 bases between the two ends. The CDR3 extends over 16 amino acids. The germline V gene has CDR1 ENHRY and CDR2 SYGVKD. CDR3 residues: CAIRDGHSSYNSPLHF. Written as DNA, the CDR3 is TGTGCCATCAGAGACGGACATAGCTCCTATAATTCACCCCTCCACTTT.

V usage is TRBV6-6 and J usage is TRBJ2-7, with TRBD1 matching over 10 bases. V dropped 3 bases and J dropped 5; count of bases not matched to a gene: 7. This CDR3 contains 15 residues. CDR1 is MNHNY, CDR2 SVGAGI, per germline (reference sequence). The CDR3 nucleotides read TGTGCCAGCAGTTATCCGGGACAGGGGTGGAACGAGCAGTACTTC. This gives the protein CASSYPGQGWNEQYF.

The V call is TRBV7-8, the J call TRBJ1-4; 8 bases are a match to TRBD1. CDR3 length: 21 residues. Per germline, CDR1 SGHVS and CDR2 FQNEAQ. J was trimmed by 4 bases and V by 5 bases; bases with no gene match: 24. This CDR3 is CASSLKGAGQDLDGGNEKLFF. Here the CDR3 DNA reads TGTGCCAGCAGCCTAAAAGGGGCGGGACAGGATCTCGATGGTGGTAATGAAAAACTGTTTTTT.

This clone was picked up one time. The chain links TRBV4-3 to TRBJ2-5, with 8 nucleotides matching TRBD2. The V and J ends lost 1 base and 2 bases, in that order; junction bases with no gene match: 15. Germline assignment: CDR1 LGHNA and CDR2 YSLEER. This CDR3 spans 19 amino acids. The CDR3 DNA follows: TGCGCCAGCAGCCAAGGTCTCCGGGGGGGGGTAGCGGGACAAGAGACCCAGTACTTC. It is translated as CASSQGLRGGVAGQETQYF.

In nucleotides, the CDR3 is TGTGCCAGCAGTGAATGGGGACAGGAGGGGACTGAAGCTTTCTTT. This codes for CASSEWGQEGTEAFF. The J gene is TRBJ1-1, the V gene TRBV2; the match to TRBD1 covers 8 bases. The germline V gene has CDR1 SNHLY and CDR2 FYNNEI. There are 15 residues in the CDR3. After removal of 2 bases from V and 5 bases from J, the junction contained 7 bases not matched to a gene. The full variable domain, with the rest looked up from reference TRBV2 and TRBJ1-1, is EPEVTQTPSHQVTQMGQEVILRCVPISNHLYFYWYRQILGQKVEFLVSFYNNEISEKSEIFDDQFSVERPDGSNFTLKIRSTKLEDSAMYFCASSEWGQEGTEAFFGQGTRLTVV.

The chain has TRBV28 and TRBJ1-2, with a weak D call TRBD1 (5 bases). The CDR3 length is 13 residues. The germline V gene encodes CDR1 MDHEN and CDR2 SYDVKM. The V end was cut by 4 bases, the J end by 8 bases, with 14 bases between. The CDR3 nucleotides are TGTGCCAGCAGTTGGGGGGGGAGCCGAGGCTACACCTTC. Translation gives CASSWGGSRGYTF.

The chain combines TRBV30 with TRBJ1-1; D is unclear. Trimming left V 2 bases short and J 1 base short, with 11 bases between. CDR1 and CDR2 (germline): GTSNPN, SVGIG (reference sequence). CDR3 length equals 14 residues. This CDR3 is CAWSRRTENTEAFF. In DNA, the CDR3 is TGTGCCTGGAGTCGACGTACAGAGAACACTGAAGCTTTCTTT.

The chain is built from TRBV30 and TRBJ1-2, with D hard to call. Germline values: CDR1 GTSNPN, CDR2 SVGIG (reference sequence). V lost 4 bases and J 4 bases, leaving 16 bases between the germline ends. The CDR3 contains 14 residues. The chain's CDR3 is CAWMAGSRSYGYTF. CDR3 bases: TGTGCCTGGATGGCGGGGTCCCGTTCCTATGGCTACACCTTC.

This clone was seen a handful of times. The rearrangement uses TRBV7-9 and TRBJ2-7, with unresolved D. Germline CDR1 is SEHNR and CDR2 is FQNEAQ (reference sequence). The V end lost 4 bases, the J end lost 4 bases, and 8 bases lay between the germline ends. The CDR3 is 12 residues long. CDR3 protein: CASSSTGYEQYF. The CDR3 bases are TGTGCCAGCAGCTCGACTGGGTACGAGCAGTACTTC.

V usage is TRBV5-4 and J usage is TRBJ2-5; D remains ambiguous. The CDR3 runs 13 residues. Trimming cost V 2 bases and J 1 base, with 6 bases left between them. Germline V gene sequence: CDR1 SGHNT, CDR2 YYREEE (reference sequence). CDR3: CASSFPSQETQYF. The CDR3 DNA follows: TGTGCCAGCAGCTTCCCGAGCCAAGAGACCCAGTACTTC.

The chain joins TRBV4-2 to TRBJ2-7; tentatively, D is TRBD2 (5 bases). The germline V gene encodes CDR1 LGHNA and CDR2 YNFKEQ. Deletions cut 0 bases from V and 1 base from J, with 13 bases between. The CDR3 has 16 amino acids. CDR3 loop: CASSQDWAAESYEQYF. The CDR3 bases are TGTGCCAGCAGCCAAGACTGGGCAGCGGAGTCCTACGAGCAGTACTTC.

V is TRBV11-1 and J is TRBJ2-3; D is ambiguous. Germline assignment: CDR1 SGHAT and CDR2 FQDESV (reference sequence). This CDR3 region has 12 residues. The V end lost 10 bases, the J end lost 3 bases, and 11 bases lay between the germline ends. The CDR3 DNA reads TGTGCCACCCGGGTCTTGACAGATACGCAGTATTTT. It specifies CATRVLTDTQYF.

V gene TRBV28 combines with J gene TRBJ2-3, with 9 bases fitting TRBD2. The CDR3 covers 15 residues. CDR1 is MDHEN and CDR2 is SYDVKM in the germline V gene. V lost 9 bases to trimming and J lost 5 bases; unmatched junction nucleotides: 12. This chain's CDR3 is CASTTWRGGGDTQYF. In DNA form, the CDR3 reads TGTGCCAGTACCACTTGGCGGGGGGGTGGAGATACGCAGTATTTT.

CDR3 DNA sequence: TGTGCCAGCAGCTTAGCGAGGGACTACGAGCAGTACTTC. The encoded protein is CASSLARDYEQYF. The chain employs TRBV7-2 and TRBJ2-7; D is perhaps TRBD2 (5 bases). CDR3 length equals 13 residues. Trimming removed 0 bases at V and 3 bases at J, with 6 bases between. CDR1 is SGHTA and CDR2 is FQGNSA in the germline V gene.

This clone has just a few counts. The chain recombines TRBV30 with TRBJ2-5; a possible D gene is TRBD2 (5 bases). The V gene's germline CDR1 is GTSNPN and CDR2 SVGIG (reference sequence). This CDR3 region has 12 residues. The V end was cut by 5 bases, the J end by 5 bases, with 12 bases between. The CDR3 bases are TGTGCCTGGGCTACTAGTTCGGAGACCCAGTACTTC. The encoded protein is CAWATSSETQYF.

CDR3 nucleotides: TGTGCCAGTAGTCCGGGACAGGGCATCCATGAAGCTTTCTTT. Its protein product is CASSPGQGIHEAFF. This chain links TRBV19 with TRBJ1-1, with 9 bases aligning to TRBD1. Germline V CDR1 and CDR2: LNHDA, SQIVND (reference sequence). V lost 5 bases to trimming and J lost 7 bases; unmatched junction nucleotides: 8. The CDR3 extends over 14 amino acids.

V is TRBV7-2 and J is TRBJ1-3; 8 bases are a match to TRBD1. The length of the CDR3 is 15 residues. J was trimmed by 3 bases and V by 5 bases; bases with no gene match: 6. CDR1 is SGHTA and CDR2 is FQGNSA in the germline V gene. The CDR3 sequence is CASSQRTGSGNTIYF. The DNA for the CDR3 is TGTGCCAGCAGCCAGCGGACAGGGAGTGGAAACACCATATATTTT.

V is TRBV10-1 and J is TRBJ1-5, with 10 bases matching TRBD1. The CDR3 spans 19 residues. The ends lost 5 bases at V and 0 bases at J; junction bases unmatched: 13. Looked up from germline, CDR1 is WNHNN and CDR2 is SYGVQD (reference sequence). CDR3 coding DNA: TGCGCCAGCAGTCTACATTTGGACAGGGGGAGGCATAGCAATCAGCCCCAGCATTTT. This gives the protein CASSLHLDRGRHSNQPQHF.

The chain employs TRBV5-4 and TRBJ2-1; D gene uncertain. Germline assignment: CDR1 SGHNT and CDR2 YYREEE (reference sequence). V was trimmed by 1 base and J by 5 bases, leaving 4 bases between them. The CDR3 has 12 amino acids. The CDR3 DNA is TGTGCCAGCAGCTTGATAAACAATGAGCAGTTCTTC. Translating it yields CASSLINNEQFF.

The rearrangement uses TRBV9 and TRBJ2-1; 7 nucleotides line up with TRBD2. Germline V gene data show CDR1 as SGDLS and CDR2 as YYNGEE. CDR3 length: 15 residues. The junction had 7 bases not matched to a gene; V was cut back by 0 bases and J by 7 bases. The CDR3 region is CASSVVAGVRNEQFF. The CDR3, as DNA: TGTGCCAGCAGCGTAGTGGCGGGAGTGCGAAATGAGCAGTTCTTC.